Listed here are 14 T cell receptor beta chains from one sample, sequenced in a study of breast tumors, draining lymph nodes, adjacent tissues. Breast cancer patients provided tissue from their axillary draining lymph nodes. TCRdb re-called the multiplex PCR reads with MiXCR, one entry per CDR3 protein. The sample contains some 230,000 distinct CDR3 sequences, under 40% of which appear only once. The sample taken for sequencing was axillary lymph node tissue. All receptors derive from a female donor with breast cancer. Some clones in this sample may be carry-over from other donors' samples.

A word on this clonotype: A much larger clone is a single base away; this may be a read error. The rearrangement uses TRBV7-2 and TRBJ2-5, with 9 bases identical to TRBD2. The CDR3 runs to 15 residues. Looked up from germline, CDR1 is SGHTA and CDR2 is FQGNSA. The CDR3 spells CASSLRREGLETQHF. The CDR3 coding sequence is TGTGCCAGCAGTTTACGGCGGGAGGGCCTAGAGACCCAGCACTTC.

At least ten counts were recorded for this clonotype. The chain links TRBV6-6 to TRBJ2-2, with 15 nucleotides matching TRBD2. The CDR3 has 17 amino acids. Per the germline V gene, CDR1 is MNHNY and CDR2 is SVGAGI (reference sequence). V trimming: 6 bases; J trimming: 7 bases; junction bases outside the gene matches: 9. The CDR3 DNA sequence: TGTGCCAGCAGCCTTGAGACGGGACTAGCGGGAGGCGGGGAGCTGTTTTTT. Translating it yields CASSLETGLAGGGELFF.

This clonotype was found a few times. J is TRBJ2-3 and V is TRBV6-2 or TRBV6-3; TRBD2 matches 7 bases. The CDR3 has 17 residues. From germline, CDR1 is MNHEY and CDR2 SVGEGT. The J segment lost 4 bases and the V segment lost 0 bases, leaving 10 bases of the junction unmatched. CDR3 region: CASSYSAVGRVADTQYF. CDR3 bases: TGTGCCAGCAGTTACTCGGCGGTGGGGAGGGTGGCAGATACGCAGTATTTT.

On this clonotype itself: This may be a read error, as it is one base from a much larger clone. The rearrangement joins TRBV3-1 to TRBJ1-2; D perhaps matches TRBD1 (6 bases). CDR3 size: 17 residues. Germline lookup yields CDR1 LGHDT and CDR2 YNNKEL (reference sequence). V shed 1 base and J shed 4 bases, with 19 bases lying between them. This CDR3 reads CASSQGEYGTLAYGYTF. The CDR3 nucleotides read TGTGCCAGCAGCCAAGGCGAGTATGGGACACTGGCCTATGGCTACACCTTC.

This clonotype has ten or more counts. V and J are TRBV7-9 and TRBJ2-7, with TRBD1 identical over 12 bases. This CDR3 is 19 amino acids long. Germline V gives CDR1 SEHNR, CDR2 FQNEAQ (reference sequence). With V trimmed by 5 bases and J by 1 base, 15 bases remained unmatched. CDR3 region: CASSLSPGTGGAKSYEQYF. CDR3 DNA sequence: TGTGCCAGCAGCCTATCCCCCGGGACAGGGGGCGCGAAGTCCTACGAGCAGTACTTC.

Ten or more counts support this clonotype. This sequence joins TRBV9 and TRBJ1-4, with a weak D call TRBD1 (5 bases). This CDR3 comprises 16 residues. Germline CDR1 SGDLS, CDR2 YYNGEE. V dropped 0 bases and J dropped 8 bases, with 17 bases sitting between them. The CDR3 bases are TGTGCCAGCAGCGTAGGACAGCCCCGAGGGGAGGAAAAACTGTTTTTT. This translates into CASSVGQPRGEEKLFF.

V and J are TRBV5-6 and TRBJ2-1; TRBD2 matches at 14 bases. V lost 4 bases and J lost 9; bases outside the gene matches: 6. CDR1 and CDR2 from the germline V gene are SGHDT and YYEEEE. This CDR3 region has 15 residues. In nucleotides, the CDR3 is TGTGCCAGCAGCCAAGGACTAGCGGGGGGAGTTGAGCAGTTCTTC. It translates to CASSQGLAGGVEQFF.

This clonotype was recorded only once. The V call is TRBV19, the J call TRBJ1-6, with D uncertain. CDR3 length: 16 residues. CDR1 is LNHDA, CDR2 SQIVND, per germline (reference sequence). V lost 3 bases and J lost 5, with 14 bases in between. CDR3 sequence (DNA): TGTGCCAGTAGTATTCGACGGGGAGCGGATAATTCACCCCTCCACTTT. This codes for CASSIRRGADNSPLHF.

Remarks on this clonotype: The junction shows a germline mismatch at one end, possibly a read error. This chain links TRBV19 with TRBJ1-5; 7 bases are a match to TRBD1. CDR1 and CDR2 from the germline V gene are LNHDA and SQIVND (reference sequence). The CDR3 has 14 residues. Here the CDR3 reads CTSDRPGGGQPQHF. CDR3 nucleotides: TGTACCAGCGATCGACCAGGGGGGGGACAGCCCCAGCATTTT.

V is TRBV5-4 and J is TRBJ2-5, with D unresolved. The J call could be wrong; TRBJ2-7 is a better fit for the DNA end. The V gene's germline CDR1 is SGHNT and CDR2 YYREEE (reference sequence). There are 15 residues in the CDR3. For the CDR3, the DNA is TGTGCCAGCAGCTTGATTGACTCGCGGCCCTACGAGCAGTACTTC. It yields the protein CASSLIDSRPYEQYF.

About this clonotype itself: The junction differs from germline at one of its ends, possibly a read error. This sequence joins TRBV7-9 and TRBJ2-2, with no clear D. Germline CDR1 is SEHNR and CDR2 is FQNEAQ (reference sequence). This CDR3 comprises 14 residues. CDR3 DNA: TGTGCCAGCAGCTTTAACCGGAACGCCGGGGAGCTGTTTTTT. Translating gives CASSFNRNAGELFF.

This clonotype showed up just once. A much larger clone lies a single base off, so this may be a read error. The chain joins TRBV5-1 to TRBJ2-2; D is possibly TRBD1 or TRBD2 (5 bases each). The CDR3 has 13 residues. Looked up from germline, CDR1 is SGHRS and CDR2 is YFSETQ. Written as DNA, the CDR3 is TGTGCCAGCAGCTTGAGTATTACCGGGGACCTGTTTTTT. Amino acids: CASSLSITGDLFF.

Of note for this clonotype: This may stem from a read error, because a much larger clone lies one nucleotide away. The V call is TRBV7-9, the J call TRBJ2-2; 9 positions match TRBD2. The CDR3 length is 15 residues. Germline CDR1 reads SEHNR; CDR2 reads FQNEAQ (reference sequence). The CDR3 sequence: CASSPLAGMVGELLF. The CDR3 DNA is TGTGCCAGCAGCCCTCTAGCGGGGATGGTCGGGGAGCTGCTTTTT. The whole variable domain, filled in from reference TRBV7-9 and TRBJ2-2, reads DTGVSQNPRHKITKRGQNVTFRCDPISEHNRLYWYRQTLGQGPEFLTYFQNEAQLEKSRLLSDRFSAERPKGSFSTLEIQRTEQGDSAMYLCASSPLAGMVGELLFGEGSRLTVL.

There are many counts of this clonotype. This CDR3 is CATSDGQRWSETQYF. For the CDR3, the DNA is TGTGCCACCAGTGATGGTCAGAGGTGGAGCGAGACCCAGTACTTC. This chain links TRBV24-1 with TRBJ2-5; D gene ambiguous. The CDR3 length is 15 residues. Germline V gene lookup returns CDR1 KGHDR and CDR2 SFDVKD. Trimming removed 3 bases from V and 5 bases from J, with 15 bases in between.